The present T cell receptor (beta chain) was sequenced within a study of identical twins. TCRdb re-derived calls from the 5' RACE reads in MiXCR, one entry per CDR3 protein. In the table there are around 480,000 distinct CDR3 sequences, 13% to 15% of which are singletons. This clonotype was counted at least ten times. Trimming removed 2 bases from V and 5 bases from J, with 6 bases in between. CDR3 length: 12 amino acids. The same data also contributed to another study, on yellow fever vaccine responses in identical twins. That report notes: Twins reportedly showed a vaccine T cell response that seemed partly convergent and partly personalized.

This TCR derives from a woman aged 18-29 years in good health. The sequencing sample was made of CD4+ T cells sorted from blood. The V call is TRBV12-3 or TRBV12-4, the J call TRBJ2-5; D unresolved. The CDR3 DNA sequence: TGTGCCAGCAGTTTAAGCAAGGAGACCCAGTACTTC. Residues: CASSLSKETQYF.